These 4 T cell receptor beta chains were sequenced from one sample in a study of T-cell memory formation after mild COVID-19. TCRdb reanalysed the 5' RACE reads using MiXCR and keeps one entry per CDR3 protein. The data hold roughly 150,000 distinct CDR3 sequences, with 14% to 15% observed a single time. The sequenced material came from PBMCs or a T cell subset sorted from them (not recorded which). These receptors were taken from an adult woman who had mild COVID-19 (a few samples of this study predate the infection). Cell type and time point are not known.

The gene calls are TRBV6-5 and TRBJ2-3, with D possibly matching TRBD2 (6 bases). Trimming took 2 bases from V and 1 from J, leaving 16 bases between them. CDR1 is MNHEY, CDR2 SVGAGI, per germline. The CDR3 length is 17 residues. CDR3 residues: CASSYLPPGGGTDTQYF. The CDR3 DNA reads TGTGCCAGCAGTTACCTACCTCCGGGCGGGGGCACAGATACGCAGTATTTT.

In its sample, this clonotype was seen a few times. The gene calls are TRBV12-3 or TRBV12-4 and TRBJ1-2; D not certain. V was clipped by 5 bases and J by 1 base, with 8 bases between them. This CDR3 has 13 amino acids. DNA of the CDR3: TGTGCCAGCAGTCTCACAGTTAACTATGGCTACACCTTC. This encodes CASSLTVNYGYTF.

The count of this clonotype is one. The V and J genes are TRBV6-5 and TRBJ2-1, with TRBD2 matching over 8 bases. This CDR3 region has 13 residues. The trim removed 3 bases at V and 9 bases at J, leaving 4 bases unmatched. CDR1 and CDR2 from the germline V gene are MNHEY and SVGAGI. For the CDR3, the DNA is TGTGCCAGCAGTTATCAACTAGCGGCTGAGCAGTTCTTC. It yields the protein CASSYQLAAEQFF.

There are a few counts of this clonotype. This chain joins TRBV24-1 and TRBJ1-2; D may be TRBD1 (6 bases). The germline V gene encodes CDR1 KGHDR and CDR2 SFDVKD. V was trimmed by 5 bases and J by 2 bases, leaving 11 bases between them. The CDR3 is 14 amino acids. The CDR3 is CATSGAGANYGYTF. Here the CDR3 DNA reads TGTGCCACCAGTGGAGCAGGGGCCAACTATGGCTACACCTTC.